The 27 T cell receptor beta chains below come from one sample, sequenced in a study of T cell clonality in common variable immunodeficiency. Assay used: immunoSEQ multiplex PCR; TCRdb lists only in-frame clones, some missing. The table lists about 23,000 clones, with no singletons. What these receptors recognize is not known. Whole-study findings and limits: Common variable immunodeficiency TCR beta sequences reportedly had fewer deletions and N-nucleotide insertions.

Material: peripheral blood mononuclear cells. These receptors came from a human donor with common variable immunodeficiency.

This clone occurred a few times. The read ends 3 residues early relative to the CDR3; the germline J gene fills the gap. The chain recombines TRBV7-8 with TRBJ1-6; the D gene is possibly TRBD1 (6 bases). Germline-derived CDR1 and CDR2 are SGHVS and FQNEAQ. This CDR3 region has 15 residues. V lost 1 base, J lost 7 bases, and 11 bases lay in between. CDR3 amino acids: CASSLGGGGNSPLHF. CDR3 bases read: TGTGCCAGCAGCTTAGGAGGGGGTGGGAATTCACCC.

The sample holds many counts of this clone. The CDR3 extends 3 residues past the end of the read, so its final part is completed from the germline J gene. J is TRBJ2-1 and V is TRBV30; 15 bases agree with TRBD2. In germline, CDR1 is GTSNPN, CDR2 SVGIG (reference sequence). Trimming at V came to 1 base and at J to 1 base, leaving 5 bases not matched to a gene. This CDR3 is 18 amino acids long. The CDR3 is CAWSGGTSGRKSYNEQFF. CDR3 DNA, as far as it was read: TGTGCCTGGAGTGGTGGGACTAGCGGGAGGAAGTCCTACAATGAG.

In this sample, this clone turned up a few times. The read is 3 residues too short to cover the CDR3 end, so that end is filled in from the germline J gene. V gene TRBV19 combines with J gene TRBJ1-5; 11 bases line up with TRBD1. This CDR3 has 13 residues. Germline V gene sequence: CDR1 LNHDA, CDR2 SQIVND (reference sequence). Trimming took 11 bases from V and 5 from J; bases not matched to a gene: 5. The CDR3: CAGGQGGDQPQHF. Partial CDR3 DNA: TGTGCCGGGGGACAGGGGGGAGATCAGCCC.

The sequenced part of the CDR3 DNA is TGCAGCGTTGAAGATGGAACAACGGGACATCACCAAGAGACC. It encodes CSVEDGTTGHHQET. The whole CDR3 region reads CSVEDGTTGHHQETQYF. The rearrangement links TRBV29-1 to TRBJ2-5; maybe TRBD1 (6 bases). The read falls 3 residues short of the CDR3 end, and the missing part is taken from the germline J gene. Trimming removed 0 bases from V and 0 bases from J, with 17 bases in between. This CDR3 region has 17 residues. Looked up from germline, CDR1 is SQVTM and CDR2 is ANQGSEA.

Worth noting for this clone: The read ends 3 residues shy of where the CDR3 ends; the end is completed using the germline J gene. This chain joins TRBV2 and TRBJ1-1; D not resolved. Germline assignment: CDR1 SNHLY and CDR2 FYNNEI. The CDR3 runs to 13 residues. V lost 0 bases to trimming and J lost 7 bases, with 9 bases between them. Partial CDR3 DNA: TGTGCCAGCAGTGAAGCACCTGAGGGTGAA. It specifies CASSEAPEGE. In full, the CDR3 is CASSEAPEGEAFF.

The sample holds a few counts of this clone. The sequenced fragment ends 3 residues before the CDR3 boundary, so the rest is inferred from the germline J gene. This rearrangement joins TRBV5-1 to TRBJ2-1; possibly TRBD1 for D (6 bases). The CDR3 has 13 residues. Between the trimmed V and J ends, which lost 3 bases and 8 bases, there was a span of 12 bases. Germline V CDR1 and CDR2: SGHRS, YFSETQ. CDR3 amino acids: CASSYNRVDEQFF. The CDR3 DNA, read in part, is TGCGCCAGCAGCTACAACAGGGTTGATGAG.

A few counts support this clone. The read comes to an end 3 residues before the CDR3 does, leaving the germline J gene to fill in the end. The rearrangement uses TRBV19 and TRBJ1-1; the D gene is possibly TRBD1 (6 bases). The CDR3 sequence is 14 residues long. In germline, CDR1 is LNHDA, CDR2 SQIVND (reference sequence). Between the trimmed V and J ends, which lost 7 bases and 0 bases, there was a span of 12 bases. The DNA read from the CDR3 is TGTGCCAGTACTTCAACAGGGCTGAACACTGAA. Its protein is CASTSTGLNTE. The full-length CDR3 reads as CASTSTGLNTEAFF.

At least ten counts were recorded for this clone. The CDR3 is cut off 3 residues early in the read; its end comes from the germline J gene. The rearrangement links TRBV7-3 to TRBJ2-7; perhaps TRBD2 as D (7 bases). Germline assignment: CDR1 SGHTA and CDR2 FQGTGA. V was cut by 7 bases and J by 2 bases, with 18 bases left in between. The CDR3 extends over 15 amino acids. The sequenced CDR3 bases are TGTGCCAGCAACTTTCTAGGCGGGGGCGCCTACGAG. It is translated as CASNFLGGGAYE. The CDR3 as a whole reads CASNFLGGGAYEQYF.

Notes on this clone: The read terminates 3 residues ahead of where the CDR3 ends, so the germline J gene completes it. This chain uses TRBV7-3 with TRBJ2-1; no clear D gene. Trimming cost V 5 bases and J 9 bases, with 14 bases left between them. This CDR3 region has 13 residues. Germline lookup yields CDR1 SGHTA and CDR2 FQGTGA. The DNA read from the CDR3 is TGTGCCAGCAGCACCGATGCCTACGGTGAG. Protein sequence: CASSTDAYGE. The entire CDR3 protein reads CASSTDAYGEQFF.

Concerning this clone: From the germline J gene comes the end of the CDR3, since the read stops 3 residues before it. The chain combines TRBV2 with TRBJ2-7; 10 bases are shared with TRBD1. Germline loops: CDR1 SNHLY, CDR2 FYNNEI. Trimming cost V 5 bases and J 5 bases; bases outside gene matches: 3. This CDR3 is built from 13 residues. CDR3 residues: CASSSDRGHEQYF. The CDR3 bases that were read are TGTGCCAGCAGTTCTGACAGGGGGCACGAG.

This clone has only a few counts. The CDR3 end is not reached by the read, which stops 3 residues before it; the germline J gene fills it in. The rearrangement links TRBV2 to TRBJ2-5, with 9 nucleotides matching TRBD1. From germline, CDR1 is SNHLY and CDR2 FYNNEI. Trimming at V came to 5 bases and at J to 4 bases, leaving 8 bases not matched to a gene. This CDR3 comprises 15 residues. CDR3 sequence reads: CASSSPTGGGETQYF. The CDR3 bases that were read are TGTGCCAGCAGTTCCCCGACAGGGGGGGGAGAGACC.

As concerns this clone: The observed sequence ends 3 residues before the CDR3 terminus, with the missing tail filled in from the germline J gene. The chain couples TRBV5-1 to TRBJ2-1, with 7 bases lining up with TRBD1. This CDR3 spans 14 amino acids. Trimming cost V 2 bases and J 5 bases; bases outside gene matches: 4. Germline CDR1 and CDR2: SGHRS and YFSETQ. CDR3 DNA, as far as it was read: TGCGCCAGCAGCTTTCCACAGGGGCACAATGAG. Amino acid sequence: CASSFPQGHNE. The whole CDR3 protein reads CASSFPQGHNEQFF. Complete variable domain (other parts from reference TRBV5-1 and TRBJ2-1): KAGVTQTPRYLIKTRGQQVTLSCSPISGHRSVSWYQQTPGQGLQFLFEYFSETQRNKGNFPGRFSGRQFSNSRSEMNVSTLELGDSALYLCASSFPQGHNEQFFGPGTRLTVL.

In the case of this clone: The DNA ends 3 residues before the CDR3 does, and the rest of the CDR3 is filled in from the germline J gene. V gene TRBV19 combines with J gene TRBJ1-1; D is unclear. CDR3 length: 12 residues. V lost 0 bases to trimming and J lost 4 bases, with 3 bases between them. The germline CDR1 and CDR2 sequences are LNHDA and SQIVND (reference sequence). Partial CDR3 DNA: TGTGCCAGTAGTATAGAGGCCACTGAA. This translates into CASSIEATE. The full CDR3 protein is CASSIEATEAFF.

This clone was seen repeatedly, ten times or more. The read is 3 residues too short to cover the CDR3 end, so that end is filled in from the germline J gene. The chain is built from TRBV20-1 and TRBJ2-5; 9 bases line up with TRBD2. This CDR3 is 15 amino acids long. Germline V gene lookup returns CDR1 DFQATT and CDR2 SNEGSKA (reference sequence). The V segment lost 3 bases and the J segment 0 bases; nucleotides outside the gene matches: 5. The CDR3 bases that were read are TGCAGTGCTAGGGCAGCGGGAGGAAACCAAGAGACC. This sequence encodes CSARAAGGNQET. The complete CDR3 reads CSARAAGGNQETQYF.

This clone was seen a handful of times. The read ends 3 residues early relative to the CDR3; the germline J gene fills the gap. V and J are TRBV5-6 and TRBJ1-1; 7 nucleotides align to TRBD1. Germline values: CDR1 SGHDT, CDR2 YYEEEE. J lost 1 base, V lost 2 bases, and 5 bases had no gene match. The CDR3 length is 15 residues. CDR3 DNA (partial): TGTGCCAGCAGCTTTAAGACAGGGCCGAACACTGAA. This sequence encodes CASSFKTGPNTE. The entire CDR3 protein reads CASSFKTGPNTEAFF.

A remark on this clone: The read stops 3 residues short of the end of the CDR3; the missing end is completed from the germline J gene. The rearrangement joins TRBV7-9 to TRBJ2-7, with TRBD1 as a possible D gene (5 bases). Germline CDR1 reads SEHNR; CDR2 reads FQNEAQ (reference sequence). V shed 5 bases and J shed 3 bases, with 17 bases lying between them. The CDR3 sequence is 15 residues long. This CDR3 is CASSRPVGVYYEQYF. The part of the CDR3 DNA that was read is TGTGCCAGCAGCCGTCCGGTAGGGGTTTACTACGAG.

Comments on this clone: The CDR3 is cut off 3 residues early in the read; its end comes from the germline J gene. The V and J genes are TRBV5-1 and TRBJ2-3; 8 bases agree with TRBD1. The germline V gene encodes CDR1 SGHRS and CDR2 YFSETQ. V trimming: 5 bases; J trimming: 1 base; junction bases outside the gene matches: 3. The CDR3 has 14 residues. Incomplete CDR3 DNA: TGCGCCAGCAGGATGGACAGGGGCACAGATACG. This gives the protein CASRMDRGTDT. The whole CDR3 region reads CASRMDRGTDTQYF.

The sample holds a few counts of this clone. The read is 3 residues too short to cover the CDR3 end, so that end is filled in from the germline J gene. The chain links TRBV19 to TRBJ1-2; D unresolved. CDR3 length equals 13 residues. CDR1 and CDR2 from the germline V gene are LNHDA and SQIVND (reference sequence). The DNA read from the CDR3 is TGTGCCAGTAGTATTCTGGGCACTGGCGGC. It encodes CASSILGTGG. The full CDR3 protein reads CASSILGTGGYTF.

A word on this clone: Coverage ceases 3 residues before the CDR3 finishes, and the germline J gene fills in the end. The rearrangement links TRBV2 to TRBJ1-1, with D tentatively TRBD1 (6 bases). Trimming removed 5 bases from V and 1 base from J, with 11 bases in between. This CDR3 contains 14 residues. Germline lookup yields CDR1 SNHLY and CDR2 FYNNEI. Here the CDR3 reads CASSPQGWNTEAFF. The sequenced part of the CDR3 DNA is TGTGCCAGCAGTCCACAGGGATGGAACACTGAA.

The table lists this clone with many counts. The read terminates 3 residues ahead of where the CDR3 ends, so the germline J gene completes it. The chain uses TRBV6-1 and TRBJ1-1; TRBD1 aligns across 8 bases. The CDR3 runs to 16 residues. Germline V CDR1 and CDR2: MNHNS, SASEGT. V lost 3 bases, J lost 5 bases, and 11 bases stayed unmatched. CDR3 DNA, as far as it was read: TGTGCCAGCAGTGATTGGACAGGGAAAGGAGGGACTGAA. Its protein is CASSDWTGKGGTE. The entire CDR3 reads CASSDWTGKGGTEAFF.

This clone was seen only a few times. The missing CDR3 end, 3 residues past where the read stops, is filled in from the germline J gene. The chain recombines TRBV18 with TRBJ1-1; D is ambiguous. Germline lookup yields CDR1 KGHSH and CDR2 LQKENI. V shed 1 base and J shed 1 base, with 10 bases lying between them. The CDR3 has 15 amino acids. CDR3: CASSPLGSSNTEAFF. The CDR3 DNA, read in part, is TGTGCCAGCTCACCACTAGGGTCTTCGAACACTGAA.

This clone was counted at least ten times. CDR3 DNA (partial): TGTGCCAGCTCACCACGGGCTAGCGGGGGGGCCTATGAG. Its protein is CASSPRASGGAYE. In full, the CDR3 reads CASSPRASGGAYEQFF. This chain links TRBV18 with TRBJ2-1, with 12 positions matching TRBD2. Read sequence stops 3 residues before the CDR3 end, and the germline J gene provides the missing end. The CDR3 length is 16 residues. Germline values: CDR1 KGHSH, CDR2 LQKENI. Trimming removed 1 base from V and 8 bases from J; junction bases left unmatched: 6.

In this sample, this clone turned up a few times. The read terminates 3 residues ahead of where the CDR3 ends, so the germline J gene completes it. The sample contains more than one DNA sequence encoding this CDR3. The gene calls are TRBV18 and TRBJ2-7; weak D call: TRBD1 (5 bases). With 6 bases removed from V and 2 bases from J, the gap between germline ends came to 11 bases. The CDR3 has 13 amino acids. Germline V gene data show CDR1 as KGHSH and CDR2 as LQKENI. The part of the CDR3 DNA that was read is TGTGCCAGCTCCCGCGACAGCACCTACGAG. Its protein product is CASSRDSTYE. The CDR3 reads in full as CASSRDSTYEQYF.

This clone was observed many times. The read comes to an end 3 residues before the CDR3 does, leaving the germline J gene to fill in the end. The rearrangement links TRBV7-2 to TRBJ2-7; TRBD1 aligns across 9 bases. The CDR3 runs to 14 residues. V gave up 5 bases and J gave up 3 bases; unmatched junction bases: 5. Germline CDR1 and CDR2: SGHTA and FQGNSA. CDR3 DNA, as far as it was read: TGTGCCAGCAGCACCGGGACAGGGTACTACGAG. This gives the protein CASSTGTGYYE. The full-length CDR3 reads as CASSTGTGYYEQYF.

This clone was observed a few times. The CDR3 is cut off 3 residues early in the read; its end comes from the germline J gene. The rearrangement links TRBV7-9 to TRBJ1-3, with 9 bases aligning to TRBD1. Unmatched junction bases numbered 5, after V lost 5 bases and J lost 3 bases. Germline CDR1 SEHNR, CDR2 FQNEAQ (reference sequence). The CDR3 totals 15 residues. CDR3 bases read: TGTGCCAGCAGCGTGGGACAGGGAGTTGGAAACACC. Translated: CASSVGQGVGNT. The full CDR3 protein is CASSVGQGVGNTIYF.

This clone has more than one count but fewer than ten. The DNA ends 3 residues before the CDR3 does, and the rest of the CDR3 is filled in from the germline J gene. The chain is built from TRBV18 and TRBJ1-2, with 7 nucleotides matching TRBD1. The V gene's germline CDR1 is KGHSH and CDR2 LQKENI. The CDR3 is made up of 13 amino acids. CDR3 DNA (partial): TGTGCCAGCTCGCAAACAGGGGACCAGGGC. Its protein product is CASSQTGDQG. In full, the CDR3 reads CASSQTGDQGYTF.

As to this clone: The read ends 3 residues early relative to the CDR3; the germline J gene fills the gap. V gene TRBV7-2 combines with J gene TRBJ2-5; 9 bases align to TRBD2. Germline-derived CDR1 and CDR2 are SGHTA and FQGNSA. V was clipped by 2 bases and J by 7 bases; unmatched bases: 8. CDR3 length: 15 amino acids. CDR3 sequence reads: CASSLKAGGSMTQYF. The DNA read from the CDR3 is TGTGCCAGCAGCTTAAAAGCGGGGGGAAGCATGACC. The variable domain in full, with the rest retrieved from reference TRBV7-2 and TRBJ2-5, is GAGVSQSPSNKVTEKGKDVELRCDPISGHTALYWYRQSLGQGLEFLIYFQGNSAPDKSGLPSDRFSAERTGGSVSTLTIQRTQQEDSAVYLCASSLKAGGSMTQYFGPGTRLLVL.